A selection of T cell receptor beta chains follows, all from one sample in a study of T cells in localized non-small cell lung cancer. The protocol was immunoSEQ multiplex PCR, while the TCRdb copy is restricted to in-frame clones and leaves out a portion. The sample lists tens of thousands of clones, around 84% occurring once. The input for sequencing was peripheral blood, taken before any cancer treatment. These receptor sequences come from a female donor aged 60 or older with stage I lung adenocarcinoma. The CDR3 runs from the conserved cysteine through the conserved F or W. A D gene is named only where the DNA matches it firmly. Where a row states a size, it is once, few, many or the class of an expanded clone; other rows omit it.

v_gene: TRBV27
abundance: .
j_gene: TRBJ2-3
d_gene: .
CDR3aa: CASSLYWATDTQYF
CDR3nt: TGTGCCAGCAGTTTATACTGGGCCACAGATACGCAGTATTTT

v_gene: TRBV12-5
abundance: once
j_gene: TRBJ2-2
d_gene: TRBD2
CDR3aa: CASGWEGMNTGELFF
CDR3nt: TGTGCTAGTGGTTGGGAGGGGATGAACACCGGGGAGCTGTTTTTT

v_gene: TRBV12-5
abundance: .
j_gene: TRBJ2-5
d_gene: TRBD1
CDR3aa: CASGFKGTGGPYQETQYF
CDR3nt: TGTGCTAGTGGTTTTAAGGGGACAGGGGGCCCCTACCAAGAGACCCAGTACTTC

v_gene: TRBV7-6
abundance: .
j_gene: TRBJ2-5
d_gene: .
CDR3aa: CASSLRGTFQETQYF
CDR3nt: TGTGCCAGCAGCTTAAGGGGGACTTTTCAAGAGACCCAGTACTTC

v_gene: TRBV7-3
abundance: .
j_gene: TRBJ1-2
d_gene: .
CDR3aa: CASSLFPGRDGYTF
CDR3nt: TGTGCCAGCAGCTTATTCCCAGGGAGGGATGGCTACACCTTC

v_gene: TRBV4-1
abundance: .
j_gene: TRBJ2-7
d_gene: .
CDR3aa: CASSQAVPGGGYEQYF
CDR3nt: TGCGCCAGCAGCCAAGCAGTCCCAGGGGGAGGCTACGAGCAGTACTTC

v_gene: TRBV7-8
abundance: .
j_gene: TRBJ1-1
d_gene: .
CDR3aa: CASSLALATGTFF
CDR3nt: TGTGCCAGCAGCTTGGCCCTCGCCACAGGGACTTTCTTT

v_gene: TRBV5-6
abundance: few
j_gene: TRBJ2-7
d_gene: .
CDR3aa: CASSFMGEQYF
CDR3nt: TGTGCCAGCAGCTTTATGGGCGAGCAGTACTTC

v_gene: TRBV28
abundance: .
j_gene: TRBJ1-4
d_gene: .
CDR3aa: CASSPGGTNEKLFF
CDR3nt: TGTGCCAGCAGCCCCGGGGGCACTAATGAAAAACTGTTTTTT

v_gene: TRBV7-2
abundance: once
j_gene: TRBJ2-1
d_gene: TRBD2
CDR3aa: CASSLDAYSLGLAGDEQFF
CDR3nt: TGTGCCAGCAGCTTAGATGCCTATTCCCTCGGACTAGCGGGGGATGAGCAGTTCTTC

v_gene: TRBV7-3
abundance: .
j_gene: TRBJ2-2
d_gene: .
CDR3aa: CASSLIPGLSTGELFF
CDR3nt: TGTGCCAGCAGCTTAATCCCAGGACTTTCTACCGGGGAGCTGTTTTTT

v_gene: TRBV9
abundance: .
j_gene: TRBJ2-1
d_gene: .
CDR3aa: CASSVGRPHRVGVSSYNEQFF
CDR3nt: TGTGCCAGCAGCGTCGGGAGACCCCACAGGGTTGGGGTAAGCTCCTACAATGAGCAGTTCTTC

v_gene: TRBV19
abundance: .
j_gene: TRBJ1-2
d_gene: .
CDR3aa: CASTPGPDYGYTF
CDR3nt: TGTGCCAGTACCCCCGGTCCGGACTATGGCTACACCTTC

v_gene: TRBV28
abundance: .
j_gene: TRBJ2-1
d_gene: TRBD2
CDR3aa: CASSATSVVEEQFF
CDR3nt: TGTGCCAGCAGCGCGACTAGCGTGGTTGAGGAGCAGTTCTTC

v_gene: TRBV9
abundance: .
j_gene: TRBJ2-1
d_gene: TRBD2
CDR3aa: CASSFQTGGLNEQFF
CDR3nt: TGTGCCAGCAGCTTCCAGACGGGGGGACTCAATGAGCAGTTCTTC

v_gene: TRBV2
abundance: .
j_gene: TRBJ1-2
d_gene: .
CDR3aa: CASNQLSRTVSYGYTF
CDR3nt: TGTGCCAGCAATCAACTCTCCCGAACCGTATCCTATGGCTACACCTTC

v_gene: TRBV7-3
abundance: .
j_gene: TRBJ1-2
d_gene: .
CDR3aa: CASSSGPGGTF
CDR3nt: TGTGCCAGCAGCTCCGGACCCGGGGGGACCTTC

v_gene: TRBV19
abundance: .
j_gene: TRBJ1-1
d_gene: .
CDR3aa: CASSRDGGPEAFF
CDR3nt: TGTGCCAGTAGTCGGGACGGGGGACCTGAAGCTTTCTTT

v_gene: TRBV2
abundance: .
j_gene: TRBJ1-5
d_gene: TRBD1
CDR3aa: CASSSRDRLNQPQHF
CDR3nt: TGTGCCAGCAGTTCCCGGGACAGACTCAATCAGCCCCAGCATTTT

v_gene: TRBV2
abundance: .
j_gene: TRBJ2-5
d_gene: TRBD2
CDR3aa: CASTGLAGGGQETQYF
CDR3nt: TGTGCCAGCACCGGTCTAGCGGGAGGAGGGCAAGAGACCCAGTACTTC

v_gene: TRBV19
abundance: .
j_gene: TRBJ1-6
d_gene: .
CDR3aa: CASSLSGISFSPLHF
CDR3nt: TGTGCCAGTAGTTTATCGGGGATTTCGTTCTCACCCCTCCACTTT

v_gene: TRBV18
abundance: few
j_gene: TRBJ1-4
d_gene: .
CDR3aa: CASSPTAFNEKLFF
CDR3nt: TGTGCCAGCTCACCGACAGCCTTTAATGAAAAACTGTTTTTT

v_gene: TRBV15
abundance: .
j_gene: TRBJ2-5
d_gene: TRBD1
CDR3aa: CATWTGQGGETQYF
CDR3nt: TGTGCCACCTGGACCGGACAGGGGGGAGAGACCCAGTACTTC

v_gene: TRBV6-6
abundance: .
j_gene: TRBJ1-2
d_gene: .
CDR3aa: CASSTPNGYTF
CDR3nt: TGTGCCAGCAGTACGCCGAATGGCTACACCTTC

v_gene: TRBV5-1
abundance: .
j_gene: TRBJ1-2
d_gene: .
CDR3aa: CASTLNDYGYTF
CDR3nt: TGCGCCAGCACCCTCAATGACTATGGCTACACCTTC

v_gene: TRBV10-1
abundance: .
j_gene: TRBJ2-1
d_gene: TRBD2
CDR3aa: CASSEVPEVSGRPYNEQFF
CDR3nt: TGCGCCAGCAGTGAGGTCCCTGAGGTCAGCGGGAGGCCCTACAATGAGCAGTTCTTC

v_gene: TRBV27
abundance: few
j_gene: TRBJ1-1
d_gene: .
CDR3aa: CASIGVLGNTEAFF
CDR3nt: TGTGCCAGCATTGGGGTTTTGGGGAACACTGAAGCTTTCTTT

v_gene: TRBV5-3
abundance: few
j_gene: TRBJ1-4
d_gene: TRBD1
CDR3aa: CARSLVLWAGGVYRTNEKLFF
CDR3nt: TGTGCCAGAAGCTTGGTACTTTGGGCAGGGGGCGTATATAGGACTAATGAAAAACTGTTTTTT

v_gene: TRBV7-2
abundance: .
j_gene: TRBJ2-7
d_gene: TRBD2
CDR3aa: CASSPGTSGSWALEQYF
CDR3nt: TGTGCCAGCAGCCCCGGGACTAGCGGGAGTTGGGCCCTCGAGCAGTACTTC